This section outlines one T cell receptor beta chain sequence together with its context. This clone was picked up a small number of times. Its cognate antigen has yet to be identified. It has no much larger one-base neighbor in the sample; base qualities were not kept. The immunoSEQ assay, a bias-controlled multiplex PCR with V- and J-specific primers, was used to amplify TCR beta CDR3 regions from genomic DNA. In a second PCR step, a proprietary barcode and Illumina adapter sequences were attached to the CDR3 amplicons. An Illumina MiSeq instrument was used to sequence the CDR3 libraries. The source study handled its data this way. Export and quality control were handled in immunoSEQ Analyzer 3.0, while downstream analyses relied on R Bioconductor and Immunarch. Repertoire metrics were calculated using only productive rearrangements within the normalized downsampled data set. Clonotypes larger than 5 templates in the normalized cohort were defined as pathologically expanded. Repertoire diversity was measured with the Inverse Simpson Index. To capture all clonotypes, CMV-specificity analyses were performed on the non-normalized data set. Sourced from immuneACCESS, this table was stored by TCRdb with only in-frame sequences that have V and J called. A share of the clones is absent; for the studies checked, an unresolved V gene accounts for under half, and the remainder has no known explanation. V and J calls and clone size are as listed in that table; D and trimming were resolved from the DNA. The sample yields around 6,200 clones; more than 75% were counted once. The ten largest clonotypes hold 4.5% to 7.5% of the sample.

The germline V gene (reference sequence) yields LNHDA for CDR1 and SQIVND for CDR2. The CDR3, from cysteine to phenylalanine, totals 13 residues. Kept here is only the CDR3 DNA, which spans 39 bases and is read in frame from base 1. V is shortened by 1 base, J by 7 bases, and the region joining them spans 10 bases. The sample originates from a study of T cell clonotyping in hematopoietic cell transplantation (dated by TCRdb to about 2021). At the level of the whole study: A total of about 140 blood samples were gathered in the study from 35 to 45 consecutive transplant recipients along with their related donors. Patient recruitment ran from September 2015 to early 2017, and follow-up continued until September 2020 or death.

Here is what the overall study found, with its caveats: After transplant, TCR diversity in recipients dropped, and pathologically expanded clonotypes increased progressively from day 30 to day 180. Broader posttransplant TCR repertoire diversity was predicted by donor and pretransplant recipient Inverse Simpson Index values. Overlap with donor repertoires was found for only a small fraction of recipient repertoires, with over 95% found to appear de novo at the given depth. The sample size was limited, and CD4 and CD8 repertoire contributions could not be separated because cells were not sorted.

This specimen's time point label, per the study, means: 100 days after allo-HCT. Blood from recipients was drawn roughly 28 days before transplant, then again at days 30, 100 and 180 after transplant. Nuclei Lysis Solution was used to extract genomic DNA from fresh or cryopreserved unfractionated peripheral blood mononuclear cells. Sequenced material: peripheral blood mononuclear cells, taken 100 days after allogeneic stem cell transplant. The chain is assembled from TRBV19 and TRBJ2-5; TRBD2 is a possible D gene, resting on 6 matching bases. This sequence originates from a female patient between 40 and 55 years old who had an allogeneic stem cell transplant from a related donor, so the T cells may come from the graft donor. Some clones in this sample may be carry-over from other donors' samples. The sequenced DNA is TGTGCCAGTAGTATAGGGCCGGAGGGGACCCAGTACTTC. It translates to CASSIGPEGTQYF.